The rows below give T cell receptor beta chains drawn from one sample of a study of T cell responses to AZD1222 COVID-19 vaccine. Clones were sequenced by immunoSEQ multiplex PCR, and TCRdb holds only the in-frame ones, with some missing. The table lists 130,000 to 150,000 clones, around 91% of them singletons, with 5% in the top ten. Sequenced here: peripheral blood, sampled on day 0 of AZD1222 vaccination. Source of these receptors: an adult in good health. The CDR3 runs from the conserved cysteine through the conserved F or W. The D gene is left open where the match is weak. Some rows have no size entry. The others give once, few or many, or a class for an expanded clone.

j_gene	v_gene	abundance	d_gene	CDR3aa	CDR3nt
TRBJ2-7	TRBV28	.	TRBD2	CASQAGDSSSYEQYF	TGTGCCAGCCAGGCGGGAGATTCGAGCTCCTACGAGCAGTACTTC
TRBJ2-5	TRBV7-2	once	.	CASSSQVAGGETQYF	TGTGCCAGCAGCTCCCAGGTGGCGGGCGGAGAGACCCAGTACTTC
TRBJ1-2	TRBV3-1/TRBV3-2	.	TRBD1	CASSQVGQGGYTF	TGTGCCAGCAGCCAAGTGGGACAGGGCGGCTACACCTTC
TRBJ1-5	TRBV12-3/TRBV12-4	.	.	CASSLAGDQPQHF	TGTGCCAGCAGTTTAGCAGGAGACCAGCCCCAGCATTTT
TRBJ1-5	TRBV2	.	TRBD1	CASSLQGQSNQPQHF	TGTGCCAGCAGCCTACAGGGACAGAGCAATCAGCCCCAGCATTTT
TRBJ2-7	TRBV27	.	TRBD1	CASRFGTGFKQYF	TGTGCCAGCAGATTCGGGACAGGGTTCAAGCAGTACTTC
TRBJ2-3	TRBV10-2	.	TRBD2	CASSEAGVSDTQYF	TGCGCCAGCAGCGAAGCGGGAGTTTCTGATACGCAGTATTTT
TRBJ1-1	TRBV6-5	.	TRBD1	CASRQGFTEAFF	TGTGCCAGCAGACAGGGGTTCACTGAAGCTTTCTTT
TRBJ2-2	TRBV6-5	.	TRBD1	CASSLGQGGTGELFF	TGTGCCAGCAGTCTAGGACAGGGTGGCACCGGGGAGCTGTTTTTT
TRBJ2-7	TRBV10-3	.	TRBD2	CAISGSSGRPSYEQYF	TGTGCCATCAGTGGTTCTAGCGGGAGGCCCTCCTACGAGCAGTACTTC
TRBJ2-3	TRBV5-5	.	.	CASSLAPEGWDTQYF	TGTGCCAGCAGCTTGGCCCCAGAGGGATGGGATACGCAGTATTTT
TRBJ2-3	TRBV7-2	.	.	CASSPPTRVNTDTQYF	TGTGCCAGCAGCCCACCAACTAGGGTCAACACAGATACGCAGTATTTT
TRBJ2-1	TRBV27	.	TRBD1	CASSLHTRTGQVDEQFF	TGTGCCAGCAGTTTACACACCAGGACAGGACAGGTAGATGAGCAGTTCTTC
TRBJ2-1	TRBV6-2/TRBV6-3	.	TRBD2	CASSETSPQFSEQFF	TGTGCCAGCAGTGAGACTAGCCCCCAGTTTTCTGAGCAGTTCTTC
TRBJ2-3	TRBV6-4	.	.	CASSDEGGSTDTQYF	TGTGCCAGCAGTGACGAGGGGGGGAGCACAGATACGCAGTATTTT
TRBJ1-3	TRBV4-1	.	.	CASSPSPGHSLNTIYF	TGCGCCAGCAGCCCTTCTCCGGGACACTCATTAAACACCATATATTTT
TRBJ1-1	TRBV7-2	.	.	CASRLEANTEAFF	TGTGCCAGCAGACTAGAGGCGAACACTGAAGCTTTCTTT
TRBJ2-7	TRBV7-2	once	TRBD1	CASSTPRGYEQYF	TGTGCCAGCAGCACCCCCAGGGGGTACGAGCAGTACTTC
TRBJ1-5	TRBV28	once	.	CASSIFGQGGQPQHF	TGTGCCAGCAGTATATTCGGGCAGGGAGGACAGCCCCAGCATTTT
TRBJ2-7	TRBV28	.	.	CASSSSGFRYEQYF	TGTGCCAGCAGTTCGTCTGGGTTCCGCTACGAGCAGTACTTC
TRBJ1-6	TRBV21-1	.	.	CASSASVRTGEGSPLHF	TGTGCCAGCAGCGCCTCCGTCCGGACAGGGGAAGGATCACCCCTCCACTTT
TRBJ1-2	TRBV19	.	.	CASGAGHAYGYTF	TGTGCCAGTGGGGCGGGACACGCCTATGGCTACACCTTC
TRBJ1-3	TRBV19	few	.	CASSMDTTAGFTGNTIYF	TGTGCCAGTAGTATGGATACTACAGCGGGGTTTACTGGAAACACCATATATTTT
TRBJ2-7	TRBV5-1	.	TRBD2	CASSLLSGGPYEQYF	TGCGCCAGCAGCTTGTTGTCGGGAGGGCCCTACGAGCAGTACTTC
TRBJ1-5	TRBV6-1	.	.	CASSEERILPQHF	TGTGCCAGCAGTGAAGAACGCATCTTGCCCCAGCATTTT
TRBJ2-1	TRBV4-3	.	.	CASSQSGGNNEQFF	TGCGCCAGCAGCCAATCTGGGGGAAACAATGAGCAGTTCTTC
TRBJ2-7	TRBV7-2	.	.	CASSLVLPPVGPYEQYF	TGTGCCAGCAGCTTAGTTTTGCCTCCCGTAGGACCGTACGAGCAGTACTTC
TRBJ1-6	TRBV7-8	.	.	CASSIGRLLSGNSPLHF	TGTGCCAGCAGCATCGGGCGCCTTCTAAGCGGCAATTCACCCCTCCACTTT
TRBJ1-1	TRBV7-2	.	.	CASSPSRIETVNTEAFF	TGTGCCAGCAGCCCCAGTCGTATTGAGACAGTGAACACTGAAGCTTTCTTT
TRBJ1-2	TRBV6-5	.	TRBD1	CASSYSMKGALYGYTF	TGTGCCAGCAGTTACTCGATGAAGGGGGCCCTCTATGGCTACACCTTC
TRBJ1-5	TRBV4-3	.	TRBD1	CASSQDHRGDQPQHF	TGCGCCAGCAGCCAAGATCACAGGGGCGATCAGCCCCAGCATTTT
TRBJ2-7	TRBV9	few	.	CASSVGALSSYEQYF	TGTGCCAGCAGCGTAGGGGCGCTGAGCTCCTACGAGCAGTACTTC
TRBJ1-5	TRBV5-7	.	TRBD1	CASRLRRDRENQPQHF	TGTGCCAGCAGGTTGAGGCGGGACAGGGAAAATCAGCCCCAGCATTTT
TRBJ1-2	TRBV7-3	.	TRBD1	CASSPGQGPGGYTF	TGTGCCAGCAGCCCCGGACAGGGCCCTGGGGGCTACACCTTC
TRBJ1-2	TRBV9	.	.	CASSVETGPYGYTF	TGTGCCAGCAGCGTAGAAACAGGACCTTATGGCTACACCTTC
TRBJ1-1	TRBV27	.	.	CASSLLGGNTEAFF	TGTGCCAGCAGTTTATTAGGGGGAAACACTGAAGCTTTCTTT
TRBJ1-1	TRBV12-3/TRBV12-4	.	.	CASSLGLGTEAFF	TGTGCCAGCAGTTTAGGGTTGGGCACTGAAGCTTTCTTT
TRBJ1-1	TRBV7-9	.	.	CASSLSRVTEAFF	TGTGCCAGCAGCTTGTCCAGGGTTACTGAAGCTTTCTTT
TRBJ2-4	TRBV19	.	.	CASRSRAEAKNIQYF	TGTGCCAGTAGATCTCGGGCTGAAGCCAAAAACATTCAGTACTTC
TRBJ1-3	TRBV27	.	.	CAIYTGTGNTIYF	TGTGCCATCTACACAGGAACGGGAAACACCATATATTTT
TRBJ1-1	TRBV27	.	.	CASYGPNTEAFF	TGTGCCAGCTACGGGCCGAACACTGAAGCTTTCTTT
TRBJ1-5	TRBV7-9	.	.	CASSFQGQPQHF	TGTGCCAGCAGCTTTCAGGGACAGCCCCAGCATTTT
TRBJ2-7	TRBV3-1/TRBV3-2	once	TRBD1	CASSQGTGNDEQYF	TGTGCCAGCAGCCAAGGGACAGGGAACGACGAGCAGTACTTC
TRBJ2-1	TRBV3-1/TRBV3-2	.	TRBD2	CASSLNPAGGSNEQFF	TGTGCCAGCAGTCTTAACCCGGCGGGAGGATCCAATGAGCAGTTCTTC
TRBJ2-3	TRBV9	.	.	CASSVGGTDTQYF	TGTGCCAGCAGCGTAGGTGGCACAGATACGCAGTATTTT
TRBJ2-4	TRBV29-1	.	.	CSVEQGADIQYF	TGCAGCGTTGAACAAGGGGCGGACATTCAGTACTTC
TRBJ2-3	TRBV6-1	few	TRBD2	CASSEGLAGADTQYF	TGTGCCAGCAGTGAAGGACTAGCGGGAGCAGATACGCAGTATTTT
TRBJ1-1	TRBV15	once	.	CATSRPGSMNTEAFF	TGTGCCACCAGCAGACCGGGTTCTATGAACACTGAAGCTTTCTTT
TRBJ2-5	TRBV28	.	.	CASSPAPGLGSLEETQYF	TGTGCCAGCAGTCCTGCCCCTGGTTTAGGGAGCTTAGAAGAGACCCAGTACTTC
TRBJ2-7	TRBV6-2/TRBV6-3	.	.	CASSSPTGRDPYEQYF	TGTGCCAGCAGTTCCCCGACAGGCAGGGACCCCTACGAGCAGTACTTC
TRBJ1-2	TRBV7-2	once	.	CASSPVGDGRRHGYTF	TGTGCCAGCAGCCCGGTGGGGGACGGGCGGCGACATGGCTACACCTTC
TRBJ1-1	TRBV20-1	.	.	CSASGEVGAFF	TGCAGTGCTAGTGGGGAAGTTGGAGCTTTCTTT
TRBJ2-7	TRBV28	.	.	CASSPLGGHRNEQYF	TGTGCCAGCAGCCCTCTCGGGGGCCACAGGAACGAGCAGTACTTC